Listed here are 24 T cell receptor beta chains from one sample, sequenced in a study of T cell responses to AZD1222 COVID-19 vaccine. Sequenced by immunoSEQ multiplex PCR; TCRdb stores in-frame clones only, minus some. The data show 65,000 to 80,000 clones, under 95% seen once. The sequenced sample was peripheral blood, obtained on day 0 of MenACWY control vaccination. These receptors originate from an adult in good health.

This chain joins TRBV7-6 and TRBJ2-7; unclear D gene. Between the trimmed V and J ends, which lost 0 bases and 0 bases, there was a span of 12 bases. This CDR3 is built from 16 residues. The V gene's germline CDR1 is SGHVS and CDR2 FNYEAQ. CDR3 nucleotides: TGTGCCAGCAGCTTAGCCGTGGCGTCTAGCTCCTACGAGCAGTACTTC. This translates into CASSLAVASSSYEQYF.

The chain recombines TRBV6-4 with TRBJ1-6; a possible D gene is TRBD1 (5 bases). This CDR3 comprises 14 residues. V was shortened by 6 bases and J by 3 bases, with 9 bases between the two germline ends. Germline assignment: CDR1 MRHNA and CDR2 SNTAGT. For the CDR3, the DNA is TGTGCCAGCAGCCCAGGGAACTATAATTCACCCCTCCACTTT. Translated: CASSPGNYNSPLHF.

A few counts support this clone. V gene TRBV4-3 combines with J gene TRBJ2-1; 11 bases line up with TRBD2. The CDR3 totals 16 residues. V was pared by 2 bases and J by 3 bases, with 3 bases of the junction left unmatched. Germline loops: CDR1 LGHNA, CDR2 YSLEER. CDR3: CASSQQTSGNYNEQFF. For the CDR3, the DNA is TGCGCCAGCAGCCAACAGACTAGCGGGAACTACAATGAGCAGTTCTTC.

The chain recombines TRBV9 with TRBJ2-2; 8 nucleotides agree with TRBD1. Germline V gives CDR1 SGDLS, CDR2 YYNGEE. Losses at the gene ends were 3 bases for V and 6 bases for J; bases not matched to a gene: 4. This CDR3 contains 14 residues. CDR3 DNA: TGTGCCAGCAGCGACCGGACAGGGCCCGGGGAGCTGTTTTTT. Its protein is CASSDRTGPGELFF.

The chain carries TRBV4-1 and TRBJ1-2, with a tentative D call TRBD1 (6 bases). Trimming took off 0 bases at V and 0 bases at J, with 26 bases between the two ends. CDR3 length: 21 amino acids. Germline V gene sequence: CDR1 MGHRA, CDR2 YSYEKL. The CDR3, as DNA: TGCGCCAGCAGCCAAGATCTTAGCGGGGGCCTATGGGGAGGGTCTAACTATGGCTACACCTTC. It encodes CASSQDLSGGLWGGSNYGYTF.

Here the CDR3 DNA reads TGTGCCACCAAGACTAGCGGGGTCACAGATACGCAGTATTTT. Translated, it gives CATKTSGVTDTQYF. The chain is built from TRBV15 and TRBJ2-3, with 11 bases lining up with TRBD2. This CDR3 region has 14 residues. V trimming: 7 bases; J trimming: 2 bases; junction bases outside the gene matches: 2. CDR1 is LNHNV, CDR2 YYDKDF, per germline (reference sequence).

The V and J genes are TRBV14 and TRBJ1-2; 7 nucleotides align to TRBD1. Germline-derived CDR1 and CDR2 are SGHDN and FVKESK. The CDR3 has 13 residues. Trimming removed 4 bases from V and 6 bases from J; junction bases left unmatched: 5. In DNA, the CDR3 is TGTGCCAGCAGCCCACGTACAGGGGATGGCTACACCTTC. Translated, it gives CASSPRTGDGYTF. Supplemented by reference TRBV14 and TRBJ1-2, the full variable domain reads EAGVTQFPSHSVIEKGQTVTLRCDPISGHDNLYWYRRVMGKEIKFLLHFVKESKQDESGMPNNRFLAERTGGTYSTLKVQPAELEDSGVYFCASSPRTGDGYTFGSGTRLTVV.

This chain uses TRBV5-1 with TRBJ2-3; unclear D gene. CDR1 and CDR2 from the germline V gene are SGHRS and YFSETQ. V was cut by 0 bases and J by 3 bases, with 11 bases left in between. There are 15 residues in the CDR3. The CDR3 DNA sequence: TGCGCCAGCAGCTTGGCCTTTAGAAGGACAGATACGCAGTATTTT. It is translated as CASSLAFRRTDTQYF. Full variable domain (missing parts from reference TRBV5-1 and TRBJ2-3): KAGVTQTPRYLIKTRGQQVTLSCSPISGHRSVSWYQQTPGQGLQFLFEYFSETQRNKGNFPGRFSGRQFSNSRSEMNVSTLELGDSALYLCASSLAFRRTDTQYFGPGTRLTVL.

The rearrangement uses TRBV7-9 and TRBJ2-3; TRBD2 agrees at 13 bases. Germline assignment: CDR1 SEHNR and CDR2 FQNEAQ (reference sequence). With V trimmed by 3 bases and J by 0 bases, 9 bases remained unmatched. The CDR3 is made up of 19 amino acids. CDR3 region: CASSFWGLAGTTSTDTQYF. In DNA, the CDR3 is TGTGCCAGCAGCTTCTGGGGACTAGCGGGGACAACTAGCACAGATACGCAGTATTTT.

The chain uses TRBV16 and TRBJ2-7, with D tentatively TRBD2 (5 bases). The CDR3 covers 15 residues. CDR1 and CDR2 from the germline V gene are KGHSY and FQNENV. Trimming took off 0 bases at V and 0 bases at J, with 9 bases between the two ends. The CDR3 sequence: CASSQSSGSSYEQYF. The CDR3 DNA reads TGTGCCAGCAGCCAATCCTCGGGGAGCTCCTACGAGCAGTACTTC. The full variable domain, rest sourced from reference TRBV16 and TRBJ2-7, is GEEVAQTPKHLVRGEGQKAKLYCAPIKGHSYVFWYQQVLKNEFKFLISFQNENVFDETGMPKERFSAKCLPNSPCSLEIQATKLEDSAVYFCASSQSSGSSYEQYFGPGTRLTVT.

This chain connects TRBV13 to TRBJ1-3; D perhaps matches TRBD1 (5 bases). This CDR3 is built from 14 residues. CDR1 is PRHDT and CDR2 is FYEKMQ in the germline V gene (reference sequence). Trimming left V 1 base short and J 4 bases short, with 8 bases between. The CDR3 DNA sequence: TGTGCCAGCAGCTTAGCCGGGGGAGGAAACACCATATATTTT. Residues: CASSLAGGGNTIYF. The entire variable domain, with the rest obtained from reference TRBV13 and TRBJ1-3, is as follows: AAGVIQSPRHLIKEKRETATLKCYPIPRHDTVYWYQQGPGQDPQFLISFYEKMQSDKGSIPDRFSAQQFSDYHSELNMSSLELGDSALYFCASSLAGGGNTIYFGEGSWLTVV.

This clone appeared a single time. V usage is TRBV4-3 and J usage is TRBJ2-3; D is unresolved. Trimming left V 0 bases short and J 2 bases short, with 15 bases between. This CDR3 is 17 amino acids long. CDR1 and CDR2 (germline): LGHNA, YSLEER. CDR3: CASSQDRRAWDTDTQYF. The CDR3, as DNA: TGCGCCAGCAGCCAAGATAGGAGAGCGTGGGACACAGATACGCAGTATTTT.

J is TRBJ2-1 and V is TRBV7-7, with 11 bases fitting TRBD2. Germline trimming cut 1 base from V and 2 bases from J; bases unmatched to any gene: 7. Looked up from germline, CDR1 is SSHAT and CDR2 is FNYEAQ (reference sequence). This CDR3 contains 18 residues. CDR3 in amino acids: CASSLGTSGSGAYNEQFF. The CDR3 nucleotides are TGTGCCAGCAGCTTAGGGACTAGCGGGTCTGGCGCCTACAATGAGCAGTTCTTC.

V usage is TRBV3-1 (or the pseudogene TRBV3-2) and J usage is TRBJ1-1; weak D call: TRBD1 (5 bases). Germline assignment: CDR1 LGHDT and CDR2 YNNKEL (reference sequence). The CDR3 covers 16 residues. V dropped 3 bases and J dropped 5 bases, with 19 bases sitting between them. In DNA, the CDR3 is TGTGCCAGCAGCCATGGGACGAATCTACCCGATACTGAAGCTTTCTTT. Amino acids: CASSHGTNLPDTEAFF.

This chain uses TRBV19 with TRBJ2-3, with 9 bases fitting TRBD1. This CDR3 spans 15 amino acids. V lost 5 bases to trimming and J lost 4 bases; unmatched junction nucleotides: 7. Looked up from germline, CDR1 is LNHDA and CDR2 is SQIVND (reference sequence). The CDR3 DNA sequence: TGTGCCAGTAGTTTTGGACAGGGGAGGTCAGATACGCAGTATTTT. Translated, it gives CASSFGQGRSDTQYF.

The genes are TRBV3-1 (or the pseudogene TRBV3-2) and TRBJ2-2; D not certain. CDR1 is LGHDT and CDR2 is YNNKEL in the germline V gene (reference sequence). V lost 0 bases and J 3 bases, leaving 5 bases between the germline ends. This CDR3 region has 14 residues. CDR3 sequence reads: CASSQDGHTGELFF. DNA of the CDR3: TGTGCCAGCAGCCAAGATGGCCACACCGGGGAGCTGTTTTTT.

The rearrangement joins TRBV29-1 to TRBJ2-1; 8 bases are shared with TRBD1. The germline CDR1 and CDR2 sequences are SQVTM and ANQGSEA. The CDR3 has 13 residues. Losses at the gene ends were 3 bases for V and 7 bases for J; bases not matched to a gene: 5. The CDR3 DNA sequence: TGCAGCGTTGAGGCAGGGGGCTGGAATGAGCAGTTCTTC. Translating gives CSVEAGGWNEQFF.

This chain joins TRBV9 and TRBJ2-1, with 9 positions matching TRBD2. J gave up 9 bases and V 0 bases, and 7 bases lay outside the gene matches. CDR3 length equals 15 residues. Looked up from germline, CDR1 is SGDLS and CDR2 is YYNGEE. CDR3 region: CASSVGASGTGEQFF. As DNA, the CDR3 is TGTGCCAGCAGCGTAGGGGCTAGCGGGACGGGTGAGCAGTTCTTC.

The chain uses TRBV10-3 and TRBJ1-2, with 8 bases aligning to TRBD1. J was trimmed by 2 bases and V by 7 bases; bases with no gene match: 3. Germline values: CDR1 ENHRY, CDR2 SYGVKD. The CDR3 extends over 13 amino acids. This chain's CDR3 is CAINTGGNYGYTF. CDR3 nucleotides: TGTGCCATCAATACAGGGGGGAACTATGGCTACACCTTC.

The chain has TRBV24-1 and TRBJ2-1; D not resolved. V shed 1 base and J shed 8 bases, with 14 bases lying between them. The CDR3 covers 15 residues. Germline V gene lookup returns CDR1 KGHDR and CDR2 SFDVKD. The CDR3 loop is CATSDLKVRNDEQFF. CDR3 DNA sequence: TGTGCCACCAGTGATTTAAAGGTACGGAACGATGAGCAGTTCTTC.

The rearrangement links TRBV7-9 to TRBJ2-6; possible D gene TRBD1, 5 bases. The CDR3 contains 18 residues. V lost 0 bases and J lost 0, with 12 bases in between. CDR1 is SEHNR and CDR2 is FQNEAQ in the germline V gene (reference sequence). The CDR3 sequence is CASSLASGQVSGANVLTF. Written as DNA, the CDR3 is TGTGCCAGCAGCTTAGCTTCAGGACAAGTCTCTGGGGCCAACGTCCTGACTTTC.

The rearrangement joins TRBV3-1 (or the pseudogene TRBV3-2) to TRBJ1-2; D is possibly TRBD1 (5 bases). Germline V lookup: CDR1 LGHDT, CDR2 YNNKEL (reference sequence). Trimming removed 5 bases from V and 3 bases from J, with 16 bases in between. This CDR3 is 15 amino acids long. The CDR3 here is CASSARGREHYGYTF. CDR3 DNA sequence: TGTGCCAGCAGCGCCCGGGGCAGGGAGCACTATGGCTACACCTTC.

The rearrangement uses TRBV5-1 and TRBJ2-5; D may match TRBD1 or TRBD2 (7 bases each). Germline V lookup: CDR1 SGHRS, CDR2 YFSETQ. V lost 0 bases and J lost 5, with 11 bases in between. This CDR3 comprises 14 residues. CDR3 sequence: CASSLDRGGETQYF. The CDR3 coding sequence is TGCGCCAGCAGCTTGGACAGGGGAGGGGAGACCCAGTACTTC. Drawing the rest from reference TRBV5-1 and TRBJ2-5, the complete variable domain is KAGVTQTPRYLIKTRGQQVTLSCSPISGHRSVSWYQQTPGQGLQFLFEYFSETQRNKGNFPGRFSGRQFSNSRSEMNVSTLELGDSALYLCASSLDRGGETQYFGPGTRLLVL.

The chain couples TRBV7-2 to TRBJ2-7, with 8 bases that match TRBD1. V shed 1 base, J shed 4 bases, and the junction held 6 bases outside the gene matches. Per germline, CDR1 SGHTA and CDR2 FQGNSA. CDR3 length equals 15 residues. The CDR3 DNA reads as TGTGCCAGCAGCTTAGGGCAGGGGGCTATGTACGAGCAGTACTTC. This translates into CASSLGQGAMYEQYF.